The 2 T cell receptor beta chains listed next were all sequenced from one sample in a study of blood T cells in healthy people across ages. Alongside a J-beta primer mix, a sample-barcoded 5' primer served in a second PCR lasting about 7 to 12 cycles. In TCRdb, the 5' RACE reads were re-called with MiXCR into one record per CDR3 protein. Seen here are around 2 million distinct CDR3 sequences, approximately 39% observed once, and the top ten hold about 23%. Material: blood. These receptors originate from a human donor in good health.

The chain couples TRBV20-1 to TRBJ1-4; tentative D call: TRBD1 (6 bases). CDR1 and CDR2 from the germline V gene are DFQATT and SNEGSKA (reference sequence). The CDR3 covers 15 residues. Trimming removed 3 bases at V and 5 bases at J, with 16 bases between. CDR3 bases: TGCAGTGCTAGCGGGAGAGGGGGGTCCAATGAAAAACTGTTTTTT. Amino acids: CSASGRGGSNEKLFF.

This clonotype was seen a few times. The chain combines TRBV30 with TRBJ2-7; TRBD1 or TRBD2 may be the D gene (5 bases each). V dropped 6 bases and J dropped 0 bases, with 12 bases sitting between them. This CDR3 is built from 13 residues. From germline, CDR1 is GTSNPN and CDR2 SVGIG (reference sequence). The CDR3 nucleotides read TGTGCCTGTTCCCCAGGGAGCTCCTACGAGCAGTACTTC. This encodes CACSPGSSYEQYF.